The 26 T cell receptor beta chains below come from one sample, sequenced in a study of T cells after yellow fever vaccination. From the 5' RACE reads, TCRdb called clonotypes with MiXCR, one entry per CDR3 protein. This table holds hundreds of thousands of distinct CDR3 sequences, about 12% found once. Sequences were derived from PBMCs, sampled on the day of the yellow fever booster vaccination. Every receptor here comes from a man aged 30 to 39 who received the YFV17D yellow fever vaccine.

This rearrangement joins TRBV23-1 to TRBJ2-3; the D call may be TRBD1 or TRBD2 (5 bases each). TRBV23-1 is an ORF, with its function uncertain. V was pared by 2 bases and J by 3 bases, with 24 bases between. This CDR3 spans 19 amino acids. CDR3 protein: CASSQNRRRLGITTDTQYF. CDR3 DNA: TGCGCCAGCAGTCAAAACAGGCGACGCCTCGGGATTACTACAGATACGCAGTATTTT.

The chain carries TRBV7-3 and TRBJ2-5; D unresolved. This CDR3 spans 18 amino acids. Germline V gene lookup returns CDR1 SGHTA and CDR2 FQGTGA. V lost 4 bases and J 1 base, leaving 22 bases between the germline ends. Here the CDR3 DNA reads TGTGCCAGCAGCTCCGTCCCCTCCTTTGCTCCATCCCAAGAGACCCAGTACTTC. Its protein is CASSSVPSFAPSQETQYF.

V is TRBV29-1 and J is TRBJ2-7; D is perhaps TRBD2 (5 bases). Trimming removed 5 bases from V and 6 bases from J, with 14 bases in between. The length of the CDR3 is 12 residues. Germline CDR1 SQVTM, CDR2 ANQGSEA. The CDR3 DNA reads TGCAGCGTTAGGGAGCAAGGTTTCGAGCAGTACTTC. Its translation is CSVREQGFEQYF.

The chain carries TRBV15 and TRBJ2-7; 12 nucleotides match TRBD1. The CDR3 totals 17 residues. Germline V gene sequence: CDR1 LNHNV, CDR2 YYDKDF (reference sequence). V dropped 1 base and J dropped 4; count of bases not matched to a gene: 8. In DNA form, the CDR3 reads TGTGCCACCAGCAGAGCCGCCGGGACAGGGGGCATATACGAGCAGTACTTC. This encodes CATSRAAGTGGIYEQYF. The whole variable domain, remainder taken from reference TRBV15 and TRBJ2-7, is DAMVIQNPRYQVTQFGKPVTLSCSQTLNHNVMYWYQQKSSQAPKLLFHYYDKDFNNEADTPDNFQSRRPNTSFCFLDIRSPGLGDTAMYLCATSRAAGTGGIYEQYFGPGTRLTVT.

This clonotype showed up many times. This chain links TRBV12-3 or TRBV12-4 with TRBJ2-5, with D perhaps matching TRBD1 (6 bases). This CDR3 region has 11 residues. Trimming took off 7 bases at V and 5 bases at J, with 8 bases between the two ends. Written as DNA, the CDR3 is TGTGCCAGCACGAGGGGGGAGACCCAGTACTTC. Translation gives CASTRGETQYF.

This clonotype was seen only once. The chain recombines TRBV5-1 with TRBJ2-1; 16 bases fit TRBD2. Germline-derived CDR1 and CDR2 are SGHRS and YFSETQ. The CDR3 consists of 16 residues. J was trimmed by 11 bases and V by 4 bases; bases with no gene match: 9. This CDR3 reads CASSQMGLAGGPQQFF. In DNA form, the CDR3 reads TGCGCCAGCAGCCAAATGGGACTAGCGGGAGGGCCTCAGCAGTTCTTC.

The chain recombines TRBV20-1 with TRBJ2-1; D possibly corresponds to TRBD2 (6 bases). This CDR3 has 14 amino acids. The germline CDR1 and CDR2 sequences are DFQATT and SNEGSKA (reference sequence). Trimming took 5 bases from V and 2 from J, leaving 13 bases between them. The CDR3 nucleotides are TGCAGTGCTTTCGTAGCGGCTCCCTACAATGAGCAGTTCTTC. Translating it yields CSAFVAAPYNEQFF.

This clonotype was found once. The CDR3 region is CAWSAQGGETQYF. In DNA, the CDR3 is TGTGCCTGGAGTGCCCAGGGGGGAGAGACCCAGTACTTC. The gene calls are TRBV30 and TRBJ2-5; a weak D match, TRBD1 (7 bases). Germline-derived CDR1 and CDR2 are GTSNPN and SVGIG (reference sequence). V was cut by 1 base and J by 4 bases, with 10 bases left in between. The CDR3 is 13 residues long.

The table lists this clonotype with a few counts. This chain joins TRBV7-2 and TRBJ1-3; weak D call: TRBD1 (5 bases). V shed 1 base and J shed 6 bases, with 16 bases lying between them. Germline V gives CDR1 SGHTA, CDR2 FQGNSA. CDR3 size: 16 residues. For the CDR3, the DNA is TGTGCCAGCAGCTTAGAGGGACTGTCGGGGAAAAACACCATATATTTT. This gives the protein CASSLEGLSGKNTIYF.

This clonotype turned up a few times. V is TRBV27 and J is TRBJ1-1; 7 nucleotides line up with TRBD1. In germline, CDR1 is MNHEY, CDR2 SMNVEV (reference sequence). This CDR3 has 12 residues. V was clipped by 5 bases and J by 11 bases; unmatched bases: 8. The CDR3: CASSPRGLVAFF. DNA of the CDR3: TGTGCCAGCAGTCCTAGGGGGCTTGTCGCTTTCTTT.

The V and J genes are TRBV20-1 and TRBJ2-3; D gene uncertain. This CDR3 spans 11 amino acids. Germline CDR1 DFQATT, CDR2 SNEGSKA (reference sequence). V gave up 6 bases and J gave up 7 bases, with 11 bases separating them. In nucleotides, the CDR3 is TGCAGTGCCCTGAAGGTGAATACGCAGTATTTT. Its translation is CSALKVNTQYF.

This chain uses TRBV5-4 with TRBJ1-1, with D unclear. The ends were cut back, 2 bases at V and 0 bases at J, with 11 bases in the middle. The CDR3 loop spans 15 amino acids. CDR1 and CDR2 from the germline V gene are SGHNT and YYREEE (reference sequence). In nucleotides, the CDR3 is TGTGCCAGCAGCTTCGGCCAGTTTATGAACACTGAAGCTTTCTTT. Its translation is CASSFGQFMNTEAFF.

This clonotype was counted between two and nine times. The CDR3 spells CASSLELRMNDQPQHF. Here the CDR3 DNA reads TGTGCCAGCAGCTTGGAGCTGCGAATGAATGATCAGCCCCAGCATTTT. The chain joins TRBV7-2 to TRBJ1-5; D remains unclear. The germline V and J ends were trimmed by 3 bases and 5 bases, with 17 bases remaining between them. The CDR3 consists of 16 residues. Germline CDR1 SGHTA, CDR2 FQGNSA.

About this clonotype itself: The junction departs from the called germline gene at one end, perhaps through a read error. Here the CDR3 reads CCARVQGVSGANVLTF. The CDR3 DNA reads TGCTGTGCTAGAGTACAGGGTGTCTCTGGGGCCAACGTCCTGACTTTC. This chain joins TRBV20-1 and TRBJ2-6, with D possibly being TRBD1 (6 bases). The CDR3 consists of 16 residues. Germline values: CDR1 DFQATT, CDR2 SNEGSKA (reference sequence).

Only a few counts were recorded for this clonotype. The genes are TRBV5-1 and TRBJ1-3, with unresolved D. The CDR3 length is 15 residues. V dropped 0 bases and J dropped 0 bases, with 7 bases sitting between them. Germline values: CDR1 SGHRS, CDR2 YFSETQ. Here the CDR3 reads CASSLAGPSGNTIYF. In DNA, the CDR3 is TGCGCCAGCAGCTTGGCAGGACCCTCTGGAAACACCATATATTTT.

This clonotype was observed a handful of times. Here the CDR3 DNA reads TGTGCCATCAGTGATCCGGGGCTGCGGGGCGGGAGAGAGAATGAGCAGTTCTTC. Residues: CAISDPGLRGGRENEQFF. This chain links TRBV10-3 with TRBJ2-1; 7 bases match TRBD2. In germline, CDR1 is ENHRY, CDR2 SYGVKD. The CDR3 has 18 amino acids. V was pared by 3 bases and J by 7 bases, with 18 bases of the junction left unmatched.

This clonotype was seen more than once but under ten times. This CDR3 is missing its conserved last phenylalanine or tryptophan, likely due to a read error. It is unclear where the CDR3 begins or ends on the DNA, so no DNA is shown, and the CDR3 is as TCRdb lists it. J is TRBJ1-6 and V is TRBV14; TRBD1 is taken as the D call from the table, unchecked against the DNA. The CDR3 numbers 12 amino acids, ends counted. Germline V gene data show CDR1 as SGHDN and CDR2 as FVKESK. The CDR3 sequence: CASSQETGRREG.

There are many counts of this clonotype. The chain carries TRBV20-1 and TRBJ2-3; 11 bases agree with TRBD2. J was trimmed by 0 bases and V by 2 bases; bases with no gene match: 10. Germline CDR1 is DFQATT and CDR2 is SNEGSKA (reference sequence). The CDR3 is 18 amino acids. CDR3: CSARPASGTSGSTDTQYF. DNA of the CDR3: TGCAGTGCTAGACCCGCATCCGGGACTAGCGGTAGCACAGATACGCAGTATTTT.

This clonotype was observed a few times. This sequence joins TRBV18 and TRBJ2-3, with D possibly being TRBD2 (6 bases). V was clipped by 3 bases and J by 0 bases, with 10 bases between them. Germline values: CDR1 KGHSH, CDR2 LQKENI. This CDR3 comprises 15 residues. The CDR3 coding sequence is TGTGCCAGCTCACCCGGGAGTCCTAGCACAGATACGCAGTATTTT. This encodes CASSPGSPSTDTQYF.

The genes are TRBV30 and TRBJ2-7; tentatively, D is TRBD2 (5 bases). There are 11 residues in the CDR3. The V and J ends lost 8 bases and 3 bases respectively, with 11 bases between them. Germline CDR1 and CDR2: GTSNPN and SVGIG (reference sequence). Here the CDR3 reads CALGRGYEQYF. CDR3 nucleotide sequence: TGTGCCCTGGGCCGGGGCTACGAGCAGTACTTC.

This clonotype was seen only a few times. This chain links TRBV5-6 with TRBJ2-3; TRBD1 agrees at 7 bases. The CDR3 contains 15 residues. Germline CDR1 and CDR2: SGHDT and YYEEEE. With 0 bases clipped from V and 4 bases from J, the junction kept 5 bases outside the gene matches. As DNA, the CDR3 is TGTGCCAGCAGCTTGGGAAGGGGGCGTGCAGATACGCAGTATTTT. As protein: CASSLGRGRADTQYF.

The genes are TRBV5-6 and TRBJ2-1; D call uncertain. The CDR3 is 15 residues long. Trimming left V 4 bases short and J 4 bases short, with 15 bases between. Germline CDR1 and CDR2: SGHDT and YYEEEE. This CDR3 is CASSVLRTLYNEQFF. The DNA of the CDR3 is TGTGCCAGCAGCGTCTTACGTACTCTGTACAATGAGCAGTTCTTC.

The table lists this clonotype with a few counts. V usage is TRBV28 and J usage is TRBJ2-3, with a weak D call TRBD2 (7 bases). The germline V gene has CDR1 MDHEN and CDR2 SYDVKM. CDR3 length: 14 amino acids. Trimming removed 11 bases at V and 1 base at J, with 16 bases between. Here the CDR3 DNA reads TGTGCCTCGGCGCGGGGGCCTGGCACAGATACGCAGTATTTT. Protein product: CASARGPGTDTQYF.

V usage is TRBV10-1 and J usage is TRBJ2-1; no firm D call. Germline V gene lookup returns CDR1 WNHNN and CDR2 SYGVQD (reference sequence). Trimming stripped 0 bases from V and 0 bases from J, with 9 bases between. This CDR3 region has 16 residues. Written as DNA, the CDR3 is TGCGCCAGCAGTGAGTCCATCACCGACTCCTACAATGAGCAGTTCTTC. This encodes CASSESITDSYNEQFF.

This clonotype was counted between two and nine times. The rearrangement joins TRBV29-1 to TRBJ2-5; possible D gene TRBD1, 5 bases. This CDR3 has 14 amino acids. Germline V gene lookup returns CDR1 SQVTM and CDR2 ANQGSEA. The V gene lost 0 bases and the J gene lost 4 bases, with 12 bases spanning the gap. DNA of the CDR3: TGCAGCGTTGAAGAAACTCAGCAGGGAGAGACCCAGTACTTC. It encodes CSVEETQQGETQYF.

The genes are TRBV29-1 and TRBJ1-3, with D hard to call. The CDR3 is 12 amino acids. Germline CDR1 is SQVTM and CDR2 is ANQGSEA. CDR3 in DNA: TGCACCGCCCGATCCTCCGGAAACACCATATATTTT. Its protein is CTARSSGNTIYF.